This is a list of T cell receptor beta chains from one sample in a study of somatic mutations in cytotoxic T cells in rheumatoid arthritis. The method was immunoSEQ multiplex PCR; TCRdb's version includes in-frame clones alone and lacks a portion of them. The sample records fewer than 20,000 clones, over 70% being singletons. The sequenced sample consisted of CD8+ T cells sorted from blood. All receptors come from an adult with rheumatoid arthritis. CDR3s include the opening cysteine and the closing phenylalanine or tryptophan. The order of the fields is V gene, clone size, J gene, D gene, CDR3 protein, CDR3 DNA. A D gene is named only where the DNA matches it firmly. Clone size is stated in some rows and not others, as once, few, many or a class when expanded.

>TRBV29-1|NA|TRBJ2-2|NA
CSVEDSHTGELFF
TGCAGCGTTGAAGATAGCCACACCGGGGAGCTGTTTTTT
>TRBV27|NA|TRBJ1-4|NA
CASRVGGLTNEKLFF
TGTGCCAGCAGAGTAGGGGGATTAACTAATGAAAAACTGTTTTTT
>TRBV25-1|once|TRBJ2-1|NA
CASSEVQNEQFF
TGTGCCAGCAGTGAAGTTCAAAATGAGCAGTTCTTC
>TRBV14|NA|TRBJ1-1|NA
CASSQDLGQMNTEAFF
TGTGCCAGCAGCCAAGATCTTGGGCAGATGAACACTGAAGCTTTCTTT
>TRBV4-3|few|TRBJ2-7|NA
CASSLSGRAIATEQYF
TGCGCCAGCAGCCTGTCGGGAAGGGCCATTGCGACCGAGCAGTACTTC
>TRBV27|NA|TRBJ1-5|NA
CASSLAPMDSNQPQHF
TGTGCCAGCAGTTTAGCCCCCATGGACAGCAATCAGCCCCAGCATTTT
>TRBV7-9|NA|TRBJ2-3|NA
CASRQPGRSQGLDTQYF
TGTGCCAGCAGGCAACCAGGACGAAGTCAGGGTTTGGATACGCAGTATTTT
>TRBV15|NA|TRBJ1-4|NA
CATSRDRGGEKLFF
TGTGCCACCAGCAGAGATCGGGGAGGTGAAAAACTGTTTTTT
>TRBV19|NA|TRBJ2-7|TRBD1
CASSFQTGGYEQYF
TGTGCCAGTAGTTTCCAGACAGGGGGCTACGAGCAGTACTTC
>TRBV7-8|medium-sized|TRBJ1-1|NA
CASSLGSSEAFF
TGTGCCAGCAGCTTAGGAAGCAGTGAAGCTTTCTTT
>TRBV7-8|NA|TRBJ2-2|NA
CASSLGGAAGELFF
TGTGCCAGCAGCTTAGGGGGGGCCGCCGGGGAGCTGTTTTTT